This entry lists 20 T cell receptor beta chains sequenced from one sample in a study of blood T cell repertoires in COVID-19. The repertoire was sequenced with immunoSEQ multiplex PCR; TCRdb's copy has only in-frame clones and lacks some. The sample lists about 100,000 clones, roughly nine tenths occurring once. Sequencing was performed on peripheral blood. The receptors stem from a man over 45 with acute or convalescent COVID-19.

The genes are TRBV5-1 and TRBJ1-2; D may be TRBD1 (6 bases). The CDR3 totals 15 residues. Germline V gene data show CDR1 as SGHRS and CDR2 as YFSETQ. Deletions cut 4 bases from V and 0 bases from J, with 13 bases between. The DNA of the CDR3 is TGCGCCAGCAGCGTGGGACAAGGTGCTAACTATGGCTACACCTTC. Amino acids: CASSVGQGANYGYTF.

V gene TRBV5-1 combines with J gene TRBJ2-5, with 7 bases aligning to TRBD2. CDR3 length: 15 amino acids. Per germline, CDR1 SGHRS and CDR2 YFSETQ. Losses at the gene ends were 1 base for V and 2 bases for J; bases not matched to a gene: 5. CDR3 protein: CASSLNGGGQETQYF. Written as DNA, the CDR3 is TGCGCCAGCAGCTTGAACGGGGGAGGGCAAGAGACCCAGTACTTC.

The chain recombines TRBV5-1 with TRBJ1-1, with 7 nucleotides matching TRBD1. CDR3 length: 14 residues. The J segment lost 4 bases and the V segment lost 1 base, leaving 4 bases of the junction unmatched. In germline, CDR1 is SGHRS, CDR2 YFSETQ. The CDR3 loop reads CASSLLAGGTEAFF. For the CDR3, the DNA is TGCGCCAGCAGCTTGCTTGCAGGGGGCACTGAAGCTTTCTTT.

V is TRBV3-1 (or the pseudogene TRBV3-2) and J is TRBJ2-7; no clear D. Germline lookup yields CDR1 LGHDT and CDR2 YNNKEL (reference sequence). This CDR3 has 15 amino acids. Trimming removed 4 bases from V and 6 bases from J, with 19 bases in between. CDR3 bases: TGTGCCAGCAGCCTTGACCCCCAGGTGTTCTCCGAGCAGTACTTC. Amino acid sequence: CASSLDPQVFSEQYF.

This clone was counted a few times. This sequence joins TRBV2 and TRBJ1-1, with 7 bases matching TRBD1. The CDR3 has 14 amino acids. After removal of 1 base from V and 1 base from J, the junction contained 0 bases not matched to a gene. Germline CDR1 reads SNHLY; CDR2 reads FYNNEI. CDR3 loop: CASSEGTGNTEAFF. CDR3 DNA sequence: TGTGCCAGCAGTGAAGGGACAGGGAACACTGAAGCTTTCTTT.

This rearrangement joins TRBV2 to TRBJ1-5; D perhaps matches TRBD1 (6 bases). V gave up 5 bases and J gave up 2 bases, with 16 bases separating them. Germline V lookup: CDR1 SNHLY, CDR2 FYNNEI. The CDR3 totals 16 residues. The CDR3 sequence: CASSNRVGRRNQPQHF. In nucleotides, the CDR3 is TGTGCCAGCAGTAACAGGGTTGGGCGGCGCAATCAGCCCCAGCATTTT. The complete variable domain, with remaining parts taken from reference TRBV2 and TRBJ1-5, reads EPEVTQTPSHQVTQMGQEVILRCVPISNHLYFYWYRQILGQKVEFLVSFYNNEISEKSEIFDDQFSVERPDGSNFTLKIRSTKLEDSAMYFCASSNRVGRRNQPQHFGDGTRLSIL.

The chain joins TRBV5-1 to TRBJ1-1; TRBD1 is a possible D gene (6 bases). Germline V gene sequence: CDR1 SGHRS, CDR2 YFSETQ. The CDR3 extends over 16 amino acids. Trimming left V 5 bases short and J 1 base short, with 18 bases between. CDR3 region: CASSPQTGRKNTEAFF. The CDR3 region has the DNA TGCGCCAGCAGTCCCCAGACAGGCCGCAAGAACACTGAAGCTTTCTTT.

The V and J genes are TRBV6-5 and TRBJ1-2; TRBD1 aligns across 10 bases. Unmatched junction bases numbered 1, after V lost 2 bases and J lost 1 base. This CDR3 region has 15 residues. The germline V gene has CDR1 MNHEY and CDR2 SVGAGI. CDR3 sequence reads: CASSYGQGGNYGYTF. For the CDR3, the DNA is TGTGCCAGCAGTTACGGACAGGGGGGTAACTATGGCTACACCTTC.

The chain combines TRBV7-9 with TRBJ2-7; TRBD2 matches 11 bases. V shed 1 base, J shed 5 bases, and the junction held 13 bases outside the gene matches. Germline V gene lookup returns CDR1 SEHNR and CDR2 FQNEAQ (reference sequence). This CDR3 comprises 18 residues. The CDR3 region has the DNA TGTGCCAGCAGCTTAGATAGCGGGGGGGCCTATGAATCCCACGAGCAGTACTTC. Translated: CASSLDSGGAYESHEQYF.

The V and J genes are TRBV15 and TRBJ1-2; 10 bases agree with TRBD1. The V gene's germline CDR1 is LNHNV and CDR2 YYDKDF (reference sequence). The CDR3 is 17 amino acids. V lost 1 base, J lost 7 bases, and 12 bases stayed unmatched. The CDR3 sequence is CATSRVWGQGHLGGYTF. The CDR3 DNA is TGTGCCACCAGCAGAGTCTGGGGACAGGGGCATTTGGGTGGCTACACCTTC.

This chain joins TRBV4-1 and TRBJ2-4; 7 nucleotides agree with TRBD1. The J segment lost 0 bases and the V segment lost 1 base, leaving 3 bases of the junction unmatched. Germline V gene sequence: CDR1 MGHRA, CDR2 YSYEKL. CDR3 size: 16 residues. CDR3: CASSQGGDRAKNIQYF. Written as DNA, the CDR3 is TGCGCCAGCAGCCAAGGAGGGGACAGAGCCAAAAACATTCAGTACTTC.

The genes are TRBV19 and TRBJ1-1; D remains ambiguous. The CDR3 loop spans 16 amino acids. The V gene lost 3 bases and the J gene lost 4 bases, with 18 bases spanning the gap. Germline lookup yields CDR1 LNHDA and CDR2 SQIVND (reference sequence). The CDR3 sequence: CASSMRPLAMSTEAFF. As DNA, the CDR3 is TGTGCCAGTAGTATGAGGCCCCTTGCTATGAGCACTGAAGCTTTCTTT.

The rearrangement joins TRBV18 to TRBJ1-1, with no clear D. Per germline, CDR1 KGHSH and CDR2 LQKENI. The V gene lost 1 base and the J gene lost 1 base, with 7 bases spanning the gap. The CDR3 is made up of 14 amino acids. CDR3 sequence: CASSPLSENTEAFF. The DNA of the CDR3 is TGTGCCAGCTCACCACTAAGCGAGAACACTGAAGCTTTCTTT.

V and J are TRBV16 and TRBJ1-5, with TRBD1 as a possible D gene (6 bases). The germline V and J ends were trimmed by 2 bases and 4 bases, with 12 bases remaining between them. Germline loops: CDR1 KGHSY, CDR2 FQNENV. The CDR3 has 15 residues. The CDR3 is CASSQGARGNQPQHF. The CDR3 DNA follows: TGTGCCAGCAGCCAAGGCGCCAGGGGTAATCAGCCCCAGCATTTT.

V is TRBV6-5 and J is TRBJ2-3; 8 bases fit TRBD2. The CDR3 runs to 14 residues. V trimming: 4 bases; J trimming: 3 bases; junction bases outside the gene matches: 3. Germline loops: CDR1 MNHEY, CDR2 SVGAGI. The CDR3 DNA sequence: TGTGCCAGCAGTTCCGGGACTAGGACAGATACGCAGTATTTT. This codes for CASSSGTRTDTQYF.

The count of this clone is one. This sequence joins TRBV5-1 and TRBJ1-2, with D possibly TRBD1 on 5 matching bases. Trimming left V 2 bases short and J 8 bases short, with 16 bases between. The CDR3 loop spans 14 amino acids. Germline CDR1 is SGHRS and CDR2 is YFSETQ. The CDR3 loop is CASSFGGISDGYTF. The DNA for the CDR3 is TGCGCCAGCAGCTTTGGGGGGATCTCAGACGGCTACACCTTC.

The chain joins TRBV9 to TRBJ2-2; D is uncertain. This CDR3 is built from 15 residues. Germline assignment: CDR1 SGDLS and CDR2 YYNGEE. V lost 0 bases, J lost 1 base, and 7 bases lay in between. CDR3 region: CASSVGLLNTGELFF. The CDR3 DNA follows: TGTGCCAGCAGCGTAGGGCTGTTGAACACCGGGGAGCTGTTTTTT.

This clone was picked up one time. This chain's CDR3 is CASSVGTTANTGELFF. DNA for the CDR3: TGTGCCAGCAGTGTTGGGACTACCGCGAACACCGGGGAGCTGTTTTTT. The rearrangement links TRBV6-1 to TRBJ2-2; 7 bases are a match to TRBD2. CDR3 length: 16 residues. Germline V gene data show CDR1 as MNHNS and CDR2 as SASEGT. Losses at the gene ends were 4 bases for V and 0 bases for J; bases not matched to a gene: 5.

CDR3 coding DNA: TGTGCCAGCAAAAGACAGTCCTCCTACAATGAGCAGTTCTTC. This gives the protein CASKRQSSYNEQFF. The chain joins TRBV2 to TRBJ2-1, with D perhaps TRBD1 (5 bases). Trimming took 7 bases from V and 0 from J, leaving 10 bases between them. This CDR3 spans 14 amino acids. Germline CDR1 and CDR2: SNHLY and FYNNEI.

This chain links TRBV29-1 with TRBJ2-7; 8 bases map to TRBD1. CDR3 length: 12 amino acids. Trimming removed 6 bases from V and 5 bases from J; junction bases left unmatched: 6. The germline gives CDR1 SQVTM, CDR2 ANQGSEA. The CDR3 DNA reads TGCAGCGTCAGGACAGGGTATAACGAGCAGTACTTC. Translating it yields CSVRTGYNEQYF.